The next 20 T cell receptor beta chains were all read from a single sample in a study of Ad26.COV2.S vaccination and SARS-CoV-2 variants (dated by TCRdb to the early 2020s). The library was made by the immunoSEQ multiplex PCR assay. TCRdb took over this immuneACCESS table, retaining in-frame rearrangements with V and J assigned. Such tables are incomplete; in checked studies, under half of the missing clones stem from an unresolved V gene, and the remainder is unexplained. The sample table holds about 440,000 clones, of which about 92% were seen once. The biggest ten clones account for roughly 4.3% of the sample. Read against the paper, the sample's treatment or condition label means: approximately 18 received Ad26.COV2.S at low or high dose, single or two shots; five or six received placebo; per-sample allocation not given. Repertoires of vaccine and placebo recipients were sequenced from samples taken on day 63 after the first injection.

Sequencing was performed on peripheral blood, taken in a trial of Ad26.COV2.S vaccine versus placebo. All receptors come from a person between 18 and 65 years old who received the Ad26.COV2.S COVID-19 vaccine or a placebo.

The V gene is TRBV11-2, the J gene TRBJ2-4; unclear D gene. The CDR3 is 12 residues long. Germline V gene data show CDR1 as SGHAT and CDR2 as FQNNGV. V lost 4 bases to trimming and J lost 8 bases, with 9 bases between them. The CDR3 region has the DNA TGTGCCAGCAGCTCCGTTAGATACATTCAGTACTTC. Protein product: CASSSVRYIQYF.

V and J are TRBV21-1 and TRBJ1-6; the table's D call of TRBD1 was not tested on the DNA. TRBV21-1 is designated a pseudogene. The CDR3 has 18 residues. The CDR3, as DNA: TGTGCCAGCAGCATAATCCCGTTCCGGGACAGGGCTAATTCACCCCTCCACTTT. Encoded protein: CASSIIPFRDRANSPLHF.

The chain couples TRBV13 to TRBJ2-1; TRBD1 matches at 11 bases. Germline CDR1 PRHDT, CDR2 FYEKMQ (reference sequence). The CDR3 is 16 amino acids. The trim removed 0 bases at V and 4 bases at J, leaving 2 bases unmatched. This chain's CDR3 is CASSLGGTGGYNEQFF. In nucleotides, the CDR3 is TGTGCCAGCAGCTTAGGGGGGACAGGGGGATACAATGAGCAGTTCTTC.

This clone appeared a few times. The chain has TRBV6-2 or TRBV6-3 and TRBJ2-2; D is perhaps TRBD2 (6 bases). Looked up from germline, CDR1 is MNHEY and CDR2 is SVGEGT. V dropped 3 bases and J dropped 4 bases, with 15 bases sitting between them. The CDR3 consists of 16 residues. CDR3 residues: CASSYRDSKPTGELFF. The CDR3 DNA reads as TGTGCCAGCAGTTATCGGGACTCGAAACCCACCGGGGAGCTGTTTTTT.

The chain carries TRBV29-1 and TRBJ2-1; 12 positions agree with TRBD2. Germline CDR1 is SQVTM and CDR2 is ANQGSEA. The CDR3 sequence is 14 residues long. Losses at the gene ends were 4 bases for V and 7 bases for J; bases not matched to a gene: 5. The CDR3, as DNA: TGCAGCGTTGCTAGCGGGAGGGAACTAAATGAGCAGTTCTTC. It specifies CSVASGRELNEQFF.

The genes are TRBV5-4 and TRBJ2-7; 12 positions agree with TRBD2. The trim removed 0 bases at V and 0 bases at J, leaving 4 bases unmatched. Germline values: CDR1 SGHNT, CDR2 YYREEE (reference sequence). The CDR3 spans 17 residues. The CDR3 DNA follows: TGTGCCAGCAGCTTGGGGGGGACTAGCGGGCTCTCCTACGAGCAGTACTTC. Translating it yields CASSLGGTSGLSYEQYF.

The chain combines TRBV5-1 with TRBJ1-1, with a weak D call TRBD1 (6 bases). CDR1 is SGHRS, CDR2 YFSETQ, per germline. The length of the CDR3 is 12 residues. V lost 4 bases, J lost 11 bases, and 15 bases lay in between. As DNA, the CDR3 is TGCGCCAGCAGCCCCAGGGGCGCGGGGGCTTTCTTT. It is translated as CASSPRGAGAFF.

The chain recombines TRBV20-1 with TRBJ2-7; D ambiguous. Germline V lookup: CDR1 DFQATT, CDR2 SNEGSKA (reference sequence). The CDR3 is made up of 14 amino acids. V was clipped by 3 bases and J by 3 bases, with 15 bases between them. CDR3 region: CSASVAEGIYEQYF. The DNA for the CDR3 is TGCAGTGCTAGTGTCGCAGAAGGAATCTACGAGCAGTACTTC.

This clone was seen a handful of times. Other DNA sequences within the sample encode an identical CDR3. V gene TRBV11-3 combines with J gene TRBJ2-2; D gene unclear. CDR1 is SGHNT and CDR2 is YENEEA in the germline V gene. The CDR3 length is 13 residues. V lost 1 base and J 3 bases, leaving 3 bases between the germline ends. The CDR3 DNA follows: TGTGCCAGCAGCTTAGTGGACACCGGGGAGCTGTTTTTT. Protein: CASSLVDTGELFF.

This chain links TRBV3-1 (or the pseudogene TRBV3-2) with TRBJ2-3, with D possibly being TRBD2 (6 bases). Trimming removed 1 base from V and 2 bases from J, with 16 bases in between. The CDR3 has 17 residues. Germline V gives CDR1 LGHDT, CDR2 YNNKEL (reference sequence). The chain's CDR3 is CASSQVIGTGLTDTQYF. The CDR3 region has the DNA TGTGCCAGCAGCCAAGTAATTGGGACGGGACTCACAGATACGCAGTATTTT.

This sequence joins TRBV7-9 and TRBJ1-2, with 7 bases aligning to TRBD1. Trimming at V came to 5 bases and at J to 6 bases, leaving 9 bases not matched to a gene. The CDR3 sequence is 14 residues long. Germline CDR1 and CDR2: SEHNR and FQNEAQ (reference sequence). CDR3 in amino acids: CASSQAGTVNGYTF. The DNA of the CDR3 is TGTGCCAGCAGCCAGGCCGGGACAGTCAATGGCTACACCTTC.

This chain's CDR3 is CASSLDVAGDGEQFF. The DNA of the CDR3 is TGCGCCAGCAGCTTGGACGTAGCGGGAGATGGTGAGCAGTTCTTC. This chain connects TRBV5-1 to TRBJ2-1, with 9 bases aligning to TRBD2. This CDR3 has 15 amino acids. The germline gives CDR1 SGHRS, CDR2 YFSETQ. V lost 0 bases, J lost 9 bases, and 7 bases stayed unmatched.

The chain has TRBV19 and TRBJ2-2, with D unclear. Per germline, CDR1 LNHDA and CDR2 SQIVND (reference sequence). V was shortened by 2 bases and J by 1 base, with 2 bases between the two germline ends. This CDR3 spans 13 amino acids. Here the CDR3 reads CASSIQNTGELFF. CDR3 DNA: TGTGCCAGTAGTATACAGAACACCGGGGAGCTGTTTTTT.

The rearrangement links TRBV6-2 or TRBV6-3 to TRBJ2-3; no firm D call. Germline loops: CDR1 MNHEY, CDR2 SVGEGT. Trimming removed 5 bases at V and 6 bases at J, with 15 bases between. The CDR3 is 14 residues long. The CDR3 here is CASSRMFGRDTQYF. CDR3 DNA sequence: TGTGCCAGCAGTCGAATGTTCGGGCGGGATACGCAGTATTTT.

The V and J genes are TRBV5-4 and TRBJ1-1, with D unresolved. Per germline, CDR1 SGHNT and CDR2 YYREEE (reference sequence). The CDR3 is made up of 15 amino acids. Trimming removed 4 bases from V and 8 bases from J, with 21 bases in between. CDR3 sequence (DNA): TGTGCCAGCAGCCCCCCTAGGACCGGAGGTACGGAAGCTTTCTTT. Its protein product is CASSPPRTGGTEAFF.

The chain links TRBV5-1 to TRBJ2-5; D is tentatively TRBD1 or TRBD2 (5 bases each). Germline CDR1 reads SGHRS; CDR2 reads YFSETQ. This CDR3 spans 16 amino acids. V lost 0 bases and J lost 2, with 14 bases in between. The CDR3 nucleotides are TGCGCCAGCAGCTTGGCCGGGGACGCAAGTCAAGAGACCCAGTACTTC. This gives the protein CASSLAGDASQETQYF.

V and J are TRBV7-2 and TRBJ1-4; D call uncertain. CDR1 and CDR2 (germline): SGHTA, FQGNSA. V lost 2 bases, J lost 5 bases, and 6 bases lay in between. This CDR3 region has 13 residues. The CDR3 bases are TGTGCCAGCAGCTTACTCCGAAATGAAAAACTGTTTTTT. This sequence encodes CASSLLRNEKLFF. The full variable domain, its missing parts supplied by reference TRBV7-2 and TRBJ1-4, is GAGVSQSPSNKVTEKGKDVELRCDPISGHTALYWYRQSLGQGLEFLIYFQGNSAPDKSGLPSDRFSAERTGGSVSTLTIQRTQQEDSAVYLCASSLLRNEKLFFGSGTQLSVL.

The chain employs TRBV5-1 and TRBJ2-1; D may be TRBD2 (6 bases). Germline CDR1 and CDR2: SGHRS and YFSETQ. The CDR3 runs to 13 residues. The germline V and J ends were trimmed by 2 bases and 8 bases, with 11 bases remaining between them. The CDR3, as DNA: TGCGCCAGCAGCTTTACGGGAGAGGATGAGCAGTTCTTC. Its translation is CASSFTGEDEQFF. Full variable domain (missing parts from reference TRBV5-1 and TRBJ2-1): KAGVTQTPRYLIKTRGQQVTLSCSPISGHRSVSWYQQTPGQGLQFLFEYFSETQRNKGNFPGRFSGRQFSNSRSEMNVSTLELGDSALYLCASSFTGEDEQFFGPGTRLTVL.

This chain links TRBV5-5 with TRBJ2-5, with 10 bases aligning to TRBD2. This CDR3 is 15 amino acids long. Germline V gene sequence: CDR1 SGHKS, CDR2 YYEKEE (reference sequence). V gave up 0 bases and J gave up 2 bases; unmatched junction bases: 1. CDR3 loop: CASSLDSGRQETQYF. As DNA, the CDR3 is TGTGCCAGCAGCTTGGATAGCGGGAGGCAAGAGACCCAGTACTTC.

This clone was seen just once. CDR3 region: CATSRGGQGRETQYF. DNA of the CDR3: TGTGCCACCAGCAGAGGAGGACAGGGGAGAGAGACCCAGTACTTC. V usage is TRBV15 and J usage is TRBJ2-5; 9 positions match TRBD1. V shed 1 base and J 4 bases; nucleotides not matched to a gene: 4. Per germline, CDR1 LNHNV and CDR2 YYDKDF (reference sequence). The CDR3 loop spans 15 amino acids.